This T cell receptor beta chain originates from a study of shared clonotypes between healthy human individuals. This clone was counted many times. Its antigen is unknown. Germline V gene data show CDR1 as MDHEN and CDR2 as SYDVKM. V shed 4 bases and J shed 0 bases, with 4 bases lying between them. This CDR3 has 13 amino acids. Over several immunoSEQ plates, each subset's genomic DNA was distributed in even portions. Assay: immunoSEQ multiplex PCR; the TCRdb copy retains only in-frame clones and omits some. Of about 87,000 clones detected, roughly 50% appear once; the ten largest clones hold about 16%. General study results and limits: Sampling was confined to blood; repertoires within tissues likely differ. There were few donors, and this limited the genetic and exposure-history diversity represented.

The chain is built from TRBV28 and TRBJ1-5, with D hard to call. This sequence originates from a middle-aged woman in good health. Some clones in this sample may be carry-over from other donors' samples. Material: PBMCs. The DNA for the CDR3 is TGTGCCAGCAGTTGGGATAGCAATCAGCCCCAGCATTTT. It specifies CASSWDSNQPQHF. The full variable domain, its missing parts supplied by reference TRBV28 and TRBJ1-5, is DVKVTQSSRYLVKRTGEKVFLECVQDMDHENMFWYRQDPGLGLRLIYFSYDVKMKEKGDIPEGYSVSREKKERFSLILESASTNQTSMYLCASSWDSNQPQHFGDGTRLSIL.